This TCR beta chain was sequenced during a study of blood T cell repertoires in COVID-19. Study information: Sites in the United States, Italy and Spain provided acute and convalescent COVID-19 samples. In each case, the material was cDNA or gDNA derived from T cells, B-cell-depleted T cells, or PBMCs.

Original analysis: Estimates of nucleated cell counts were drawn from the amplification of reference gene primers. Method: immunoSEQ multiplex PCR; TCRdb's copy keeps in-frame clones and lacks some. V, J and clone size are taken as reported in that table, and D and trimming were inferred from the DNA itself. Here the sample spans about 170,000 clones, roughly four fifths being singletons. The V and J ends lost 8 bases and 4 bases respectively, with 21 bases between them. Germline CDR1 is SNHLY and CDR2 is FYNNEI. CDR3 length equals 16 residues. This sequence was found in a woman aged 80 or older with acute or convalescent COVID-19. Sequencing used peripheral blood. The V gene is TRBV2, the J gene TRBJ2-1, with D possibly TRBD1 on 5 matching bases. The CDR3 nucleotides read TGTGCCAGCCTTGGACAACTCTCATATTTATACAATGAGCAGTTCTTC. Residues: CASLGQLSYLYNEQFF.